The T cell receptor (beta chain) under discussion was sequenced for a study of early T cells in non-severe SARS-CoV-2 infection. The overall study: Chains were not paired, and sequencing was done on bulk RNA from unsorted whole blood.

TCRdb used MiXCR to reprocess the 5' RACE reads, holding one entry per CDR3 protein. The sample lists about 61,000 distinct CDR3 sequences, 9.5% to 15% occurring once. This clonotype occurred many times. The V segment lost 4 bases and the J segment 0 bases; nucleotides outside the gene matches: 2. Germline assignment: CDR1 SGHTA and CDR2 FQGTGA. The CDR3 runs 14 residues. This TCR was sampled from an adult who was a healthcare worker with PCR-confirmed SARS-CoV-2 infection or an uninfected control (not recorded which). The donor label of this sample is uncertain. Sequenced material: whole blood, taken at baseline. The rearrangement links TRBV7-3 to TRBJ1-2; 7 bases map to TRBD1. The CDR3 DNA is TGTGCCAGCAGCTCGACAGGGACTAACTATGGCTACACCTTC. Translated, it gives CASSSTGTNYGYTF.